This TCR beta chain stems from a study of shared clonotypes between healthy human individuals. Study-wide results and limits: About 5% of naive CD4 clonotypes were shared across four donors. Lower generation probabilities were found for non-shared clonotypes than for those shared by all four donors.

Donors included only healthy HIV-negative adults lacking recent acute infections or vaccinations. About this clone: Its antigen is unknown.

TCRdb's copy holds only in-frame clones and misses some; the assay was immunoSEQ multiplex PCR. The table has fewer than 400,000 clones, 74% seen once. The receptor comes from a man between 25 and 39 years old in good health. The sample consisted of memory CD4+ T cells sorted from blood. Specified subset: CD45RA-negative fraction.

The CDR3 region has the DNA TGTGCCAGCTCACCTCTTACAGGGGGGGTCGACGGTGTGCAGTACTTC. Encoded protein: CASSPLTGGVDGVQYF. The chain recombines TRBV18 with TRBJ2-7; D is perhaps TRBD1 (8 bases). The germline V and J ends were trimmed by 3 bases and 9 bases, with 24 bases remaining between them. Germline CDR1 KGHSH, CDR2 LQKENI. This CDR3 contains 16 residues.